The next 16 T cell receptor beta chains were all read from a single sample in a study of immune evolution from preneoplasia to lung adenocarcinoma. Assay: immunoSEQ multiplex PCR; the TCRdb copy retains only in-frame clones and omits some. Here the sample spans more than 1,500 clones, approximately 84% being singletons. Sequences were obtained from FFPE tissue from an adenomatous hyperplasia lung lesion. Subset of the sample: atypical adenomatous hyperplasia (AAH), lung preneoplasia. These receptors were obtained from a donor older than 65 with lung adenocarcinoma.

CDR3 residues: CASSATVNTEAFF. DNA for the CDR3: TGTGCCAGCAGCGCGACGGTGAACACTGAAGCTTTCTTT. V is TRBV7-2 and J is TRBJ1-1; D is undetermined. V lost 5 bases and J 0 bases, leaving 7 bases between the germline ends. In germline, CDR1 is SGHTA, CDR2 FQGNSA. The CDR3 covers 13 residues.

V gene TRBV19 combines with J gene TRBJ1-2; possibly TRBD1 for D (5 bases). The V and J ends lost 6 bases and 10 bases respectively, with 24 bases between them. The V gene's germline CDR1 is LNHDA and CDR2 SQIVND (reference sequence). This CDR3 region has 15 residues. CDR3 sequence reads: CASSPNGAMRGIYTF. CDR3 DNA sequence: TGTGCCAGTAGCCCGAATGGGGCGATGAGAGGAATCTACACCTTC.

This clone was detected only a few times. The chain recombines TRBV7-2 with TRBJ2-5, with D tentatively TRBD1 (6 bases). Germline assignment: CDR1 SGHTA and CDR2 FQGNSA. CDR3 length: 15 amino acids. Trimming pared 5 bases from V and 5 bases from J, leaving 18 bases between. The CDR3: CASSLNRAVLETQYF. CDR3 coding DNA: TGTGCCAGCAGCCTCAACAGGGCCGTCTTGGAGACCCAGTACTTC.

This clone has a single count. This chain connects TRBV30 to TRBJ1-6; tentative D call: TRBD1 (6 bases). The CDR3 is made up of 14 amino acids. V was clipped by 3 bases and J by 7 bases, with 13 bases between them. Germline V gene sequence: CDR1 GTSNPN, CDR2 SVGIG (reference sequence). CDR3 in amino acids: CAWSGGQMNSPLHF. Written as DNA, the CDR3 is TGTGCCTGGAGCGGGGGGCAGATGAATTCACCCCTCCACTTT.

The chain has TRBV6-4 and TRBJ2-3; the match to TRBD1 covers 8 bases. Germline assignment: CDR1 MRHNA and CDR2 SNTAGT. CDR3 size: 14 residues. Trimming at V came to 6 bases and at J to 2 bases, leaving 4 bases not matched to a gene. CDR3 in amino acids: CASSPTGVTDTQYF. Written as DNA, the CDR3 is TGTGCCAGCAGCCCGACAGGGGTCACAGATACGCAGTATTTT.

The rearrangement joins TRBV6-1 to TRBJ1-1; D is unclear. The V gene lost 3 bases and the J gene lost 2 bases, with 10 bases spanning the gap. Germline CDR1 and CDR2: MNHNS and SASEGT. The CDR3 sequence is 14 residues long. This chain's CDR3 is CASSDWGDNTEAFF. CDR3 in DNA: TGTGCCAGCAGTGACTGGGGAGATAACACTGAAGCTTTCTTT.

This chain connects TRBV2 to TRBJ1-2; D may be TRBD1 (5 bases). The CDR3 contains 12 residues. Germline V lookup: CDR1 SNHLY, CDR2 FYNNEI. Trimming stripped 7 bases from V and 8 bases from J, with 14 bases between. The CDR3 reads CASIRGVKGYTF. The CDR3 DNA sequence: TGTGCCAGCATAAGAGGGGTGAAGGGCTACACCTTC.

The genes are TRBV5-4 and TRBJ1-6; 7 nucleotides agree with TRBD1. The CDR3 totals 15 residues. Germline loops: CDR1 SGHNT, CDR2 YYREEE (reference sequence). V lost 2 bases, J lost 8 bases, and 7 bases stayed unmatched. Here the CDR3 reads CASSFGYRGDSPLHF. The CDR3 nucleotides are TGTGCCAGCAGCTTCGGGTACAGGGGTGATTCACCCCTCCACTTT. Complete variable domain (other parts from reference TRBV5-4 and TRBJ1-6): ETGVTQSPTHLIKTRGQQVTLRCSSQSGHNTVSWYQQALGQGPQFIFQYYREEENGRGNFPPRFSGLQFPNYSSELNVNALELDDSALYLCASSFGYRGDSPLHFGNGTRLTVT.

This chain joins TRBV19 and TRBJ2-7; maybe TRBD2 (5 bases). The germline V gene has CDR1 LNHDA and CDR2 SQIVND (reference sequence). With 8 bases removed from V and 6 bases from J, the gap between germline ends came to 23 bases. The CDR3 spans 15 residues. The DNA of the CDR3 is TGTGCCAGTCAATCTGGAGACTCCCTTGAGGGCGAGCAGTACTTC. Its protein product is CASQSGDSLEGEQYF.

The J gene is TRBJ2-1, the V gene TRBV7-8; 7 bases are shared with TRBD2. The V and J ends lost 2 bases and 13 bases, in that order; junction bases with no gene match: 11. Germline values: CDR1 SGHVS, CDR2 FQNEAQ. This CDR3 contains 14 residues. CDR3 coding DNA: TGTGCCAGCAGCTTATTTACGGCGGGAGAGGTTCAGTTCTTC. Protein product: CASSLFTAGEVQFF.

The genes are TRBV6-1 and TRBJ1-4; 8 nucleotides agree with TRBD1. The CDR3 is made up of 14 amino acids. The V segment lost 8 bases and the J segment 4 bases; nucleotides outside the gene matches: 6. CDR1 and CDR2 from the germline V gene are MNHNS and SASEGT. The CDR3 loop is CASLRGLSNEKLFF. The CDR3 DNA follows: TGTGCCAGCCTCAGGGGGCTTAGTAATGAAAAACTGTTTTTT.

V is TRBV5-4 and J is TRBJ2-7, with D tentatively TRBD1 or TRBD2 (5 bases each). Germline CDR1 SGHNT, CDR2 YYREEE (reference sequence). Trimming stripped 1 base from V and 5 bases from J, with 13 bases between. This CDR3 spans 14 amino acids. CDR3 nucleotides: TGTGCCAGCAGCTTGTGGGGGATCAACAACGAGCAGTACTTC. Amino acids: CASSLWGINNEQYF.

V usage is TRBV29-1 and J usage is TRBJ2-5, with D perhaps TRBD2 (5 bases). Germline CDR1 SQVTM, CDR2 ANQGSEA. The CDR3 runs 14 residues. The V and J ends lost 0 bases and 2 bases respectively, with 10 bases between them. The CDR3 spells CSVEDRTYQETQYF. CDR3 coding DNA: TGCAGCGTTGAAGACAGGACTTATCAAGAGACCCAGTACTTC.

The rearrangement uses TRBV5-4 and TRBJ2-7; D ambiguous. This CDR3 is built from 12 residues. From germline, CDR1 is SGHNT and CDR2 YYREEE (reference sequence). With 4 bases removed from V and 3 bases from J, the gap between germline ends came to 8 bases. CDR3: CASSQQNYEQYF. The CDR3 nucleotides read TGTGCCAGCAGCCAACAAAACTACGAGCAGTACTTC. Full variable domain (missing parts from reference TRBV5-4 and TRBJ2-7): ETGVTQSPTHLIKTRGQQVTLRCSSQSGHNTVSWYQQALGQGPQFIFQYYREEENGRGNFPPRFSGLQFPNYSSELNVNALELDDSALYLCASSQQNYEQYFGPGTRLTVT.

A note on this clone: Within the sample, other DNA sequences also encode this same CDR3. This rearrangement joins TRBV2 to TRBJ1-1, with D perhaps matching TRBD1 (5 bases). This CDR3 contains 15 residues. The germline V and J ends were trimmed by 7 bases and 0 bases, with 15 bases remaining between them. CDR1 and CDR2 (germline): SNHLY, FYNNEI. CDR3 nucleotide sequence: TGTGCCAGCATTAGAACGACAGAGCTGAACACTGAAGCTTTCTTT. The encoded protein is CASIRTTELNTEAFF.

The chain employs TRBV5-1 and TRBJ1-1, with D unclear. The length of the CDR3 is 12 residues. V lost 4 bases to trimming and J lost 9 bases, with 13 bases between them. The germline CDR1 and CDR2 sequences are SGHRS and YFSETQ. CDR3 nucleotides: TGCGCCAGCAGCCCAGCGAGGGATCAAGCTTTCTTT. This translates into CASSPARDQAFF. The full variable domain, in which reference TRBV5-1 and TRBJ1-1 provide the parts outside the CDR3, is KAGVTQTPRYLIKTRGQQVTLSCSPISGHRSVSWYQQTPGQGLQFLFEYFSETQRNKGNFPGRFSGRQFSNSRSEMNVSTLELGDSALYLCASSPARDQAFFGQGTRLTVV.